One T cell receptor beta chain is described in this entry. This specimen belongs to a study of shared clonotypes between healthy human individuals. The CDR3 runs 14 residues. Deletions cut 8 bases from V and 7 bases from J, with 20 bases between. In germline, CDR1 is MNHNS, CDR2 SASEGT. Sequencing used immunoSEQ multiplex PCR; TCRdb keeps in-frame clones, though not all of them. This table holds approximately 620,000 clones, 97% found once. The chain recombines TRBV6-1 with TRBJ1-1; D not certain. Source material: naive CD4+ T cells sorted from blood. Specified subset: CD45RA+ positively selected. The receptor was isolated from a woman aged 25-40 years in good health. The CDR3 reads CASRAIADTNEAFF. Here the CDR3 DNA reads TGTGCCAGCCGGGCGATAGCAGACACTAATGAAGCTTTCTTT.